The clone carrying this T cell receptor beta chain has more than one count but fewer than ten. Its antigen is unidentified. This CDR3 spans 14 amino acids. Deletions cut 2 bases from V and 1 base from J, with 8 bases between. Germline CDR1 reads MNHEY; CDR2 reads SVGAGI. The PCR contained 60 Vbeta and 13 Jbeta primers. Sequenced by immunoSEQ multiplex PCR; TCRdb stores in-frame clones only, minus some. The profile covers 140,000 to 150,000 clones, with 75% to 80% appearing a single time and over 2.5% taken by the ten largest. This sample is part of a study of cytomegalovirus exposure and HLA in healthy donors. Overall study results and limits: HLA allele associations emerged for around 15,000 TCR beta sequences in a later analysis, at 0.05 false discovery rate. Apart from CMV serostatus, no immune exposure information was available.

The sequencing input was PBMCs. The receptor was isolated from a man between 40 and 49 years old in good health and CMV-seropositive. The gene calls are TRBV6-5 and TRBJ1-1; no clear D gene. The CDR3 region is CASSYQARNTEAFF. The CDR3 coding sequence is TGTGCCAGCAGTTACCAGGCGAGGAACACTGAAGCTTTCTTT.